This TCR beta chain was identified during a study of cytomegalovirus exposure and HLA in healthy donors. Study conclusions and caveats: Immune exposure was documented only through CMV serostatus.

V was cut by 2 bases and J by 4 bases, with 8 bases left in between. Germline V gene lookup returns CDR1 MNHEY and CDR2 SMNVEV (reference sequence). CDR3 length: 14 amino acids. This clone was counted once. Its antigen is still unknown. 13 Jbeta primers and 60 Vbeta primers were used for the PCR. Generated by immunoSEQ multiplex PCR, the TCRdb table keeps only in-frame clones and is missing some. The sample carries approximately 250,000 clones, approximately 85% recorded once. The gene calls are TRBV27 and TRBJ2-2, with D tentatively TRBD1 (6 bases). The sequenced sample consisted of PBMCs. The receptor was isolated from a girl under 10 years old in good health and CMV-seronegative. The CDR3 loop is CASSLQGFTGELFF. CDR3 nucleotides: TGTGCCAGCAGTTTACAGGGGTTCACCGGGGAGCTGTTTTTT.